Listed below are T cell receptor beta chains from one sample, sequenced in a study of response to subunit inactivated influenza vaccine. TCRdb processed the RT-PCR reads anew with MiXCR; each CDR3 protein has one entry. The data contain about 520,000 distinct CDR3 sequences, about 25% of them singletons. The sequences come from CD4+ T cells sorted from PBMCs, collected 4 to 6 days after vaccination. The receptors come from a man aged 50 or older who received an inactivated influenza vaccine. Both conserved end residues are trimmed from each CDR3. Only some rows state a clone size, as once, few, many or a class for expanded clones.

j_gene: TRBJ2-7; v_gene: TRBV10-3; abundance: few; CDR3aa: AIRGQRYEQY
j_gene: TRBJ2-1; v_gene: TRBV28; abundance: -; CDR3aa: ASSLLGGVYNEQF
j_gene: TRBJ2-7; v_gene: TRBV29-1; abundance: -; CDR3aa: SVRYRDRPYEQY
j_gene: TRBJ2-3; v_gene: TRBV2; abundance: -; CDR3aa: ASCLALKGRRVTDTQY
j_gene: TRBJ2-7; v_gene: TRBV5-1; abundance: -; CDR3aa: ASSSTAGPYYEQY
j_gene: TRBJ2-3; v_gene: TRBV5-1; abundance: -; CDR3aa: ASSLAGTSGKGADTQY
j_gene: TRBJ2-7; v_gene: TRBV11-2; abundance: few; CDR3aa: ASSGAVTYEQY
j_gene: TRBJ1-1; v_gene: TRBV20-1; abundance: -; CDR3aa: SASKAHRNTEAF
j_gene: TRBJ2-5; v_gene: TRBV7-9; abundance: -; CDR3aa: ASSPLAVQETQY
j_gene: TRBJ2-1; v_gene: TRBV5-1; abundance: -; CDR3aa: ASSGTSGSFNEQF
j_gene: TRBJ1-1; v_gene: TRBV12-3/TRBV12-4; abundance: many; CDR3aa: ASDRAGTEAF
j_gene: TRBJ1-6; v_gene: TRBV9; abundance: -; CDR3aa: ASSVGGEHSPLH
j_gene: TRBJ2-1; v_gene: TRBV6-5; abundance: -; CDR3aa: ASSYSRGALRDEQF
j_gene: TRBJ2-3; v_gene: TRBV7-6; abundance: once; CDR3aa: ASSPTSSGSTDTQY
j_gene: TRBJ1-3; v_gene: TRBV4-1; abundance: few; CDR3aa: ASSQGLRGDRNTIY
j_gene: TRBJ1-1; v_gene: TRBV9; abundance: few; CDR3aa: ASSQSAGGLNTEAF
j_gene: TRBJ2-7; v_gene: TRBV5-1; abundance: -; CDR3aa: ASSSMDRGYSYEQY
j_gene: TRBJ2-1; v_gene: TRBV5-6; abundance: many; CDR3aa: ASSLNSGSLNEQF
j_gene: TRBJ1-1; v_gene: TRBV7-9; abundance: -; CDR3aa: ASSPVTDLNTEAF
j_gene: TRBJ2-7; v_gene: TRBV7-9; abundance: -; CDR3aa: ASSLDTQSYEQY
j_gene: TRBJ2-3; v_gene: TRBV15; abundance: -; CDR3aa: ATSGVQTQY
j_gene: TRBJ2-7; v_gene: TRBV18; abundance: -; CDR3aa: ATGGLNEQY
j_gene: TRBJ1-1; v_gene: TRBV20-1; abundance: few; CDR3aa: SARDPAGGDTEAF
j_gene: TRBJ2-1; v_gene: TRBV20-1; abundance: few; CDR3aa: SAMAGTGYNEQF
j_gene: TRBJ2-5; v_gene: TRBV9; abundance: few; CDR3aa: ASSLSPGSVETQY
j_gene: TRBJ1-3; v_gene: TRBV20-1; abundance: -; CDR3aa: SATDTYSGNTIY
j_gene: TRBJ2-2; v_gene: TRBV5-1; abundance: -; CDR3aa: ASSLVSGRNTGELF
j_gene: TRBJ1-2; v_gene: TRBV9; abundance: few; CDR3aa: ASSFGQANYGYT
j_gene: TRBJ2-1; v_gene: TRBV24-1; abundance: -; CDR3aa: ATSDFGAGSHNEQF
j_gene: TRBJ2-5; v_gene: TRBV28; abundance: -; CDR3aa: ASSQLLQETQY
j_gene: TRBJ2-1; v_gene: TRBV5-1; abundance: -; CDR3aa: ASSLWTGAYNEQF
j_gene: TRBJ2-3; v_gene: TRBV10-3; abundance: -; CDR3aa: AITRGGVTDTQY
j_gene: TRBJ2-2; v_gene: TRBV24-1; abundance: few; CDR3aa: ATSYGHLPGTGELF
j_gene: TRBJ2-3; v_gene: TRBV5-1; abundance: -; CDR3aa: ASSLEGVRDTQY
j_gene: TRBJ2-7; v_gene: TRBV7-2; abundance: few; CDR3aa: ASSLIPTGSYEQY
j_gene: TRBJ1-1; v_gene: TRBV12-3/TRBV12-4; abundance: -; CDR3aa: ASGTVNTEAF
j_gene: TRBJ2-3; v_gene: TRBV4-1; abundance: -; CDR3aa: ASSQPSDRWEDTQY
j_gene: TRBJ2-7; v_gene: TRBV10-3; abundance: -; CDR3aa: AARGQYYEQY
j_gene: TRBJ2-3; v_gene: TRBV5-1; abundance: few; CDR3aa: ASSWSGQGGTDTQY
j_gene: TRBJ2-1; v_gene: TRBV5-1; abundance: few; CDR3aa: ASSLGGLAADYNEQF
j_gene: TRBJ2-3; v_gene: TRBV29-1; abundance: few; CDR3aa: SVGGRLSRDAQY
j_gene: TRBJ2-5; v_gene: TRBV12-3/TRBV12-4; abundance: few; CDR3aa: ASSPYDRDQETQY
j_gene: TRBJ2-2; v_gene: TRBV20-1; abundance: few; CDR3aa: SARPGTSGRTGELF